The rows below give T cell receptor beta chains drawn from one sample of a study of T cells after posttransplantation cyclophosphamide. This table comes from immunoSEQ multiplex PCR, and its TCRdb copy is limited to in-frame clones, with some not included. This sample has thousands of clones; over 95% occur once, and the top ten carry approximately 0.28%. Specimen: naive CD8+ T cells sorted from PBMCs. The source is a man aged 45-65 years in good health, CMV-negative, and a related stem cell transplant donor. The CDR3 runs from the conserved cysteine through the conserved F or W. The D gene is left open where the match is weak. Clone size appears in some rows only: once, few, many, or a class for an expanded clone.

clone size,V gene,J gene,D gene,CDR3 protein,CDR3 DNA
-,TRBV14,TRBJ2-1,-,CASSQVKSSYNEQFF,TGTGCCAGCAGCCAAGTTAAGAGCTCCTACAATGAGCAGTTCTTC
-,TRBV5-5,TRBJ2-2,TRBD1,CASSHRTGAGELFF,TGTGCCAGCAGCCATAGGACAGGGGCCGGGGAGCTGTTTTTT
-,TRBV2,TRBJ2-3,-,CASSETVFTDTQYF,TGTGCCAGCAGTGAAACGGTGTTCACAGATACGCAGTATTTT
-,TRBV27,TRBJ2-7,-,CASSSSDSYYEQYF,-
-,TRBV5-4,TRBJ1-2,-,CASSLEIGANYGYTF,TGTGCCAGCAGCTTGGAGATAGGGGCTAACTATGGCTACACCTTC
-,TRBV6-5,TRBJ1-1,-,CASSSGLLNTEAFF,TGTGCCAGCAGTTCGGGACTCCTGAACACTGAAGCTTTCTTT
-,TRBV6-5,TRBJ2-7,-,CASSYSAGPNSYEQYF,TGTGCCAGCAGTTACTCGGCAGGGCCCAACTCCTACGAGCAGTACTTC
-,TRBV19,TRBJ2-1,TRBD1,CASRPPTGQGEEQFF,TGTGCCAGTAGACCCCCAACGGGACAGGGAGAAGAGCAGTTCTTC
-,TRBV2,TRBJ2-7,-,CASSVMDLKSSYEQYF,TGTGCCAGCAGTGTTATGGACTTAAAGAGCTCCTACGAGCAGTACTTC
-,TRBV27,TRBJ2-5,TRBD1,CASSPRDRGGETQYF,TGTGCCAGCAGCCCCCGGGACAGGGGAGGCGAGACCCAGTACTTC
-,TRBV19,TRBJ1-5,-,CASNAQDNNQPQHF,TGTGCCAGTAATGCCCAGGACAACAATCAGCCCCAGCATTTT
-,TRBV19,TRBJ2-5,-,CASSIGGETQYF,TGTGCCAGTAGTATAGGCGGAGAGACCCAGTACTTC
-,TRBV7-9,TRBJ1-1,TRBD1,CASSPGTGGYTEAFF,TGTGCCAGCAGCCCCGGGACAGGGGGCTACACTGAAGCTTTCTTT
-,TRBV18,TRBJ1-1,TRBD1,CASSPRDREGETEAFF,TGTGCCAGCTCACCCCGGGACAGGGAAGGTGAAACTGAAGCTTTCTTT
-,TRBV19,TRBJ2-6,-,CASSIALTGYSGANVLTF,TGTGCCAGTAGTATAGCCCTGACAGGCTACTCTGGGGCCAACGTCCTGACTTTC
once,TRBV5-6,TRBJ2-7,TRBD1,CASSLDRARNEQYF,TGTGCCAGCAGCCTGGACAGGGCAAGGAACGAGCAGTACTTC
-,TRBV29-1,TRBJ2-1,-,CSVDPTSSYNEQFF,TGCAGCGTTGACCCAACTAGCTCCTACAATGAGCAGTTCTTC
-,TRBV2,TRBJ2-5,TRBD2,CASKSSTSGVAAQYF,TGTGCCAGCAAGTCGTCCACTAGCGGCGTTGCGGCCCAGTACTTC
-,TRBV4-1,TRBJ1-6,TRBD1,CASSQDGTDLSSYNSPLHF,TGCGCCAGTAGCCAAGATGGGACAGATTTGAGCTCCTATAATTCACCCCTCCACTTT
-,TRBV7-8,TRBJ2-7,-,CASSHASRVSSEQYF,TGTGCCAGCAGCCACGCGTCGAGGGTGAGTTCCGAGCAGTACTTC
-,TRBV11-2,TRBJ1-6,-,CASSLTHRDGQTSPLHF,TGTGCCAGCAGCTTAACCCACCGGGACGGACAGACCTCACCCCTCCACTTT
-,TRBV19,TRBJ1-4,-,CARREGGNEKLFF,TGTGCCAGGAGGGAGGGGGGGAATGAAAAACTGTTTTTT
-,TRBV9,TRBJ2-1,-,CASSVGRGNEQFF,TGTGCCAGCAGCGTAGGGAGGGGCAATGAGCAGTTCTTC
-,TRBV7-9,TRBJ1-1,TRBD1,CASSSWTGGRDTEAFF,TGTGCCAGCAGCTCTTGGACAGGGGGGAGGGACACTGAAGCTTTCTTT
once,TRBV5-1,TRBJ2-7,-,CASSLGPNEQYF,TGCGCCAGCAGCTTGGGGCCGAACGAGCAGTACTTC
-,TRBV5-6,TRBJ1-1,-,CASSLFKNTEAFF,TGTGCCAGCAGCTTGTTTAAGAACACTGAAGCTTTCTTT
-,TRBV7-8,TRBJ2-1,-,CASSERVLVDEQFF,TGTGCCAGCAGCGAGCGGGTATTAGTAGATGAGCAGTTCTTC
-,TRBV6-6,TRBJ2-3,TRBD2,CASSTEREYPDTQYF,TGTGCCAGCAGTACCGAGCGGGAGTACCCAGATACGCAGTATTTT
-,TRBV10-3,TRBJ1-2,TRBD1,CAISEEHRGLYGYTF,TGTGCCATCAGTGAGGAACATAGGGGGCTCTATGGCTACACCTTC
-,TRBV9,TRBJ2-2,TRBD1,CASSARTGLVTGELFF,TGTGCCAGCAGCGCCCGGACAGGGTTGGTCACCGGGGAGCTGTTTTTT
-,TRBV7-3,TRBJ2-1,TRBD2,CASSSLAGTYNEQFF,TGTGCCAGCAGCTCACTAGCGGGAACCTACAATGAGCAGTTCTTC
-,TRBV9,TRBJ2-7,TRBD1,CASSAGQGGYEQYF,TGTGCCAGCAGCGCCGGACAGGGAGGTTACGAGCAGTACTTC
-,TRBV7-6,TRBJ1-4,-,CASSLTGSREKLFF,TGTGCCAGCAGCTTAACAGGGAGTCGTGAAAAACTGTTTTTT
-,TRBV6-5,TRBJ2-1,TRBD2,CASSASGAEFF,TGTGCCAGCAGTGCTAGCGGAGCGGAGTTCTTC
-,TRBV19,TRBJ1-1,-,CASSIGATEAFF,TGTGCCAGTAGTATAGGGGCCACTGAAGCTTTCTTT
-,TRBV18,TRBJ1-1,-,CASSPFGENTEAFF,TGTGCCAGCTCACCGTTCGGGGAGAACACTGAAGCTTTCTTT